The T cell receptor beta chain described here comes from a study of blood T cell repertoires in COVID-19. Study-wide context: Sources were T cells, B-cell-depleted T cells, or PBMCs; the material itself was cDNA or gDNA.

Clones were sequenced by immunoSEQ multiplex PCR, and TCRdb holds only the in-frame ones, with some missing. The table includes over 200,000 clones, 88% detected once. From germline, CDR1 is SNHLY and CDR2 FYNNEI. Trimming took 5 bases from V and 5 from J, leaving 12 bases between them. The CDR3 runs 13 residues. The sequence was collected from a woman in her sixties with acute or convalescent COVID-19. The chain links TRBV2 to TRBJ1-1; maybe TRBD1 (6 bases). Specimen: peripheral blood. This CDR3 is CASSRTEGTEAFF. DNA of the CDR3: TGTGCCAGCAGTCGGACAGAGGGGACTGAAGCTTTCTTT.